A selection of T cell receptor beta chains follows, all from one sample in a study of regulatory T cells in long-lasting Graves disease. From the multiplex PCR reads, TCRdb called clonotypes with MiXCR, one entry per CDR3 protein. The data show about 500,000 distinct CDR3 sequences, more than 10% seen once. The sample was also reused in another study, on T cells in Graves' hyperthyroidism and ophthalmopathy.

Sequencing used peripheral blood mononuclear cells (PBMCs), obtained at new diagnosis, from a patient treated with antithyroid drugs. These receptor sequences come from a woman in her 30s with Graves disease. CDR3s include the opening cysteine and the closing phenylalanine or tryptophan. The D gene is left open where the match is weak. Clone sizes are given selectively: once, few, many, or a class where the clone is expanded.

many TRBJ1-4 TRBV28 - CASSFGDFNEKLFF TGTGCCAGCAGTTTCGGGGATTTTAATGAAAAACTGTTTTTT
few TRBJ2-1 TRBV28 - CAGSLDLGSEQFF TGTGCCGGCAGTTTAGATTTAGGCAGCGAGCAGTTCTTC
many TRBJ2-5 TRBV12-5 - CASGRDQETQYF TGTGCTAGTGGCCGCGACCAAGAGACCCAGTACTTC
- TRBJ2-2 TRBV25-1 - CASSEDDREVGELFF TGTGCCAGCAGTGAGGATGACAGGGAGGTCGGGGAGCTGTTTTTT
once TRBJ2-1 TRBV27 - CASSYMRSGSEQFF TGTGCCAGCAGCTACATGAGGAGCGGTTCTGAGCAGTTCTTC
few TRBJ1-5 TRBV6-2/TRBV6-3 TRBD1 CASNLDRADQPQHF TGTGCCAGCAACCTTGACAGGGCGGATCAGCCCCAGCATTTT
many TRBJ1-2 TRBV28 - CASRKRGVLGGYTF TGTGCCAGCAGGAAGCGGGGGGTCTTAGGAGGCTACACCTTC
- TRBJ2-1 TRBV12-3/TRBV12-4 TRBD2 CASSLSSGSENEQFF TGTGCCAGCAGTTTATCTAGCGGGAGTGAAAATGAGCAGTTCTTC
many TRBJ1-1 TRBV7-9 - CASSLPRRRTSNTEAFF TGTGCCAGCAGCCTCCCCCGTCGCAGGACTTCTAACACTGAAGCTTTCTTT
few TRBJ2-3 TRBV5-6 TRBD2 CASSRRRRYSSGSTDTQYF TGTGCCAGCAGTCGGAGAAGGCGCTACTCTAGCGGGAGCACAGATACGCAGTATTTT
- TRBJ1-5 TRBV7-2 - CDSSFTGTRTNQPQHF TGTGACAGCAGCTTCACCGGGACAAGGACAAATCAGCCCCAGCATTTT
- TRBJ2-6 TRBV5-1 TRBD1 CASSLLDRGAGANVLTF TGCGCCAGCAGCTTGCTGGACAGGGGGGCTGGGGCCAACGTCCTGACTTTC
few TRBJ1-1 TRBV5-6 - CASSSTTSFVGFGTEAFF TGTGCCAGCAGCTCGACCACGAGTTTCGTGGGGTTTGGCACTGAAGCTTTCTTT
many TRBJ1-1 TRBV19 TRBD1 CASSTSGTGGFGEAFF TGTGCCAGTAGTACTTCCGGGACAGGGGGTTTTGGTGAAGCTTTCTTT
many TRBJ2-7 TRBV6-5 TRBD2 CASSYPLGEAGSYEQYF TGTGCCAGCAGTTACCCTCTAGGGGAAGCGGGATCCTACGAGCAGTACTTC
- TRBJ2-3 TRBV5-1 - CASSSGIRDGTQYF TGCGCCAGCAGCTCCGGGATTAGGGACGGGACGCAGTATTTT
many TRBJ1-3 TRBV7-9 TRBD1 CASSPRDRAGNTIYF TGTGCCAGCAGCCCCCGGGACAGGGCTGGAAACACCATATATTTT
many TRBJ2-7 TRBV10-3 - CAISERGPREQYF TGTGCCATCAGTGAGCGGGGACCTCGCGAGCAGTACTTC
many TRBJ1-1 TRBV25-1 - CASSENIATEAFF TGTGCCAGCAGTGAAAACATAGCTACTGAAGCTTTCTTT
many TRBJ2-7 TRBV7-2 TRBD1 CASSFGTEDYEQYF TGTGCCAGCAGCTTCGGGACAGAGGACTACGAGCAGTACTTC
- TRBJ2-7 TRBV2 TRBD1 CASTVTGGGYEQYF TGTGCCAGCACCGTGACAGGGGGCGGGTACGAGCAGTACTTC
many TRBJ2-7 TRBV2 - CASSGGTYEQYF TGTGCCAGCAGTGGCGGGACCTACGAGCAGTACTTC
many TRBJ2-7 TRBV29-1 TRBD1 CSVEDLQSRGRYEQYF TGCAGCGTTGAAGATCTTCAATCCAGGGGGCGGTACGAGCAGTACTTC
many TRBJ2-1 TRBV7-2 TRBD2 CASSVLSGVYNEQFF TGTGCCAGCAGCGTACTTAGCGGGGTTTACAATGAGCAGTTCTTC
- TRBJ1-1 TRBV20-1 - CSVWGNRAFF TGCAGTGTCTGGGGGAACCGGGCTTTCTTT
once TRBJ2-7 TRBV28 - CASSLGRWGPPSYEQYF TGTGCCAGCAGTTTGGGTCGGTGGGGACCCCCCTCCTACGAGCAGTACTTC
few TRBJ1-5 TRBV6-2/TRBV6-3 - CASRPITGIHSNQPQHF TGTGCCAGCAGGCCCATAACAGGGATTCATAGCAATCAGCCCCAGCATTTT
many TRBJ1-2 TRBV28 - CASSLQKYGYTF TGTGCCAGCAGTTTGCAGAAGTATGGCTACACCTTC
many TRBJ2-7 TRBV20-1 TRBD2 CSASSGLAGDLPYEQYF TGCAGTGCTAGTTCTGGACTAGCGGGAGATCTACCCTACGAGCAGTACTTC
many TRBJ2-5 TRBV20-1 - CSASALGGGRETQYF TGCAGTGCTAGCGCCTTGGGGGGGGGCCGGGAGACCCAGTACTTC
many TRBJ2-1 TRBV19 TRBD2 CASSPSGRGNEQFF TGTGCCAGTAGCCCTAGCGGGAGAGGTAATGAGCAGTTCTTC
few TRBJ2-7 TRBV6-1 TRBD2 CASSENSGSPYEQYF TGTGCCAGCAGTGAAAATAGCGGGAGTCCCTACGAGCAGTACTTC
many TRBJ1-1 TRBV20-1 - CSVSQPLNTEAFF TGCAGTGTAAGCCAGCCCCTGAACACTGAAGCTTTCTTT
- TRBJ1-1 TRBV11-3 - CASSFPGHNTEAFF TGTGCCAGCAGCTTCCCGGGACATAACACTGAAGCTTTCTTT
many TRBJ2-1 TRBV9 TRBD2 CASSGPGTSGIASGEQFF TGTGCCAGCAGCGGTCCCGGGACTAGCGGGATTGCGTCTGGTGAGCAGTTCTTC
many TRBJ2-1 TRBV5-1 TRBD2 CASSAGLAGYNEQFF TGTGCCAGCAGCGCGGGACTAGCGGGGTACAATGAGCAGTTCTTC
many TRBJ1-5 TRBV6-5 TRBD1 CASSYRTGFINQPQHF TGTGCCAGCAGTTACCGGACAGGGTTCATTAATCAGCCCCAGCATTTT
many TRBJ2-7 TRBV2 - CASVIRLGFEQYF TGTGCCAGCGTCATTAGGCTGGGTTTCGAGCAGTACTTC
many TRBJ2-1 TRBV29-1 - CSVKYPLEGLSNEQFF TGCAGCGTTAAATACCCGCTCGAGGGACTTAGCAATGAGCAGTTCTTC
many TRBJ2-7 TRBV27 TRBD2 CASSPGLTTYEQYF TGTGCCAGCAGTCCGGGACTAACGACCTACGAGCAGTACTTC
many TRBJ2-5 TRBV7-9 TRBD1 CASSETGGNETQYF TGTGCCAGCAGCGAGACAGGGGGTAATGAGACCCAGTACTTC
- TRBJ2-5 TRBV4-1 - CASSQAMGLGETQYF TGCGCCAGCAGCCAAGCGATGGGGTTGGGGGAGACCCAGTACTTC
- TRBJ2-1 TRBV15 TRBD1 CATCVDAGGYNEQFF TGTGCCACCTGCGTCGATGCAGGGGGCTACAATGAGCAGTTCTTC
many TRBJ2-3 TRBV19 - CASSVGIPTDTQYF TGTGCCAGTAGTGTCGGGATCCCCACAGATACGCAGTATTTT
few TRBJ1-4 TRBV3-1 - CASSQDPGKENEKLFF TGTGCCAGCAGCCAAGATCCTGGGAAGGAAAATGAAAAACTGTTTTTT
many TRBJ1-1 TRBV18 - CASSPPVGSPQNTEAFF TGTGCCAGCTCACCACCGGTGGGGAGCCCGCAGAACACTGAAGCTTTCTTT
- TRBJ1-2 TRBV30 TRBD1 CAWSLGTDYGYTF TGTGCCTGGAGCTTAGGGACAGACTATGGCTACACCTTC
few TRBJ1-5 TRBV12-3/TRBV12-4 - CASLLGGGAFGNQPQHF TGTGCCAGTCTCCTGGGGGGGGGCGCATTTGGCAATCAGCCCCAGCATTTT
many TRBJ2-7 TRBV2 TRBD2 CASSDRGGEQYF TGTGCCAGCAGTGATCGGGGGGGCGAGCAGTACTTC
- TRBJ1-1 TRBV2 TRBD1 CASSADRGRTEAFF TGTGCCAGCAGCGCCGACAGGGGGCGAACTGAAGCTTTCTTT
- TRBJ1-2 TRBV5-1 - CASSLPQGINGYTF TGCGCCAGCAGCTTGCCCCAGGGGATAAATGGCTACACCTTC
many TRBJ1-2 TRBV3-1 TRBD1 CASSQGGTGSTVYGYTF TGTGCCAGCAGCCAAGGGGGGACAGGGAGTACAGTTTATGGCTACACCTTC
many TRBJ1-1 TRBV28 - CASSLTQRNTEAFF TGTGCCAGCAGTTTAACGCAGAGGAACACTGAAGCTTTCTTT
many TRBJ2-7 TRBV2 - CASNLAGQQYEQYF TGTGCCAGCAATCTTGCAGGTCAACAATACGAGCAGTACTTC
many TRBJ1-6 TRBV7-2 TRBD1 CASSPWMDRRNSPLHF TGTGCCAGCAGCCCCTGGATGGACAGGAGAAATTCACCCCTCCACTTT
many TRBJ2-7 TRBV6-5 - CASSYNRGSEQYF TGTGCCAGCAGTTACAATCGGGGTAGCGAGCAGTACTTC
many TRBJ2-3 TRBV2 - CASSVGEASTDTQYF TGTGCCAGCAGTGTTGGGGAGGCCAGCACAGATACGCAGTATTTT